This TCR beta chain was retrieved from a study of cytomegalovirus exposure and HLA in healthy donors. General study findings and limits: Later analysis associated a missense DCLRE1C variant with TCR beta V- and J-gene trimming.

Donors consisted of healthy bone marrow donors. Donors counted as nominally healthy when sampled, yet unrecorded immune exposures were likely. With respect to this clone: Its antigen is not known.

The germline V gene encodes CDR1 SEHNR and CDR2 FQNEAQ (reference sequence). This CDR3 spans 15 amino acids. V lost 6 bases and J lost 2, with 16 bases in between. Use of 60 Vbeta and 13 Jbeta primers characterized the PCR. Some clones are missing from TCRdb's copy, which holds only in-frame ones; the method was immunoSEQ multiplex PCR. This table has over 100,000 clones, 60% to 80% appearing once. V is TRBV7-9 and J is TRBJ1-1; D may be TRBD1 (5 bases). The sequence was collected from a human donor in good health. The source material was PBMCs. CDR3 bases: TGTGCCAGCAGTCGAATTACAGGACGTAACACTGAAGCTTTCTTT. Its protein product is CASSRITGRNTEAFF. Together with reference TRBV7-9 and TRBJ1-1, the CDR3 gives the full variable domain: DTGVSQNPRHKITKRGQNVTFRCDPISEHNRLYWYRQTLGQGPEFLTYFQNEAQLEKSRLLSDRFSAERPKGSFSTLEIQRTEQGDSAMYLCASSRITGRNTEAFFGQGTRLTVV.